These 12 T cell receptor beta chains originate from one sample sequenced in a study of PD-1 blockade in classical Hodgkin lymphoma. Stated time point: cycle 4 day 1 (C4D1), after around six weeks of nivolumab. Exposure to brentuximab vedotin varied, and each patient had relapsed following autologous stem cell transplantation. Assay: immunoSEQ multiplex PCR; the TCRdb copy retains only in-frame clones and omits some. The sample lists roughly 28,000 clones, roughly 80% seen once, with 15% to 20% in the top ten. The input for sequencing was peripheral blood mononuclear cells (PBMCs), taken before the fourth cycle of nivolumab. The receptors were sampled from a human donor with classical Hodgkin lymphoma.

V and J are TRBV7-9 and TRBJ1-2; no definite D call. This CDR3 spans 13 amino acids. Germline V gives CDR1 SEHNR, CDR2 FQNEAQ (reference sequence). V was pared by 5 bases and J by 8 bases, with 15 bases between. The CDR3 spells CASSPSIWEGYTF. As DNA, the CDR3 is TGTGCCAGCAGCCCGAGTATCTGGGAGGGCTACACCTTC.

The CDR3 loop reads CASSVRTSAGDEQYF. In DNA, the CDR3 is TGCGCCAGCAGCGTACGCACTAGTGCCGGCGACGAGCAGTACTTC. The chain carries TRBV10-1 and TRBJ2-7; TRBD2 might be the D (5 bases). Trimming cost V 6 bases and J 5 bases, with 20 bases left between them. From germline, CDR1 is WNHNN and CDR2 SYGVQD (reference sequence). The CDR3 length is 15 residues.

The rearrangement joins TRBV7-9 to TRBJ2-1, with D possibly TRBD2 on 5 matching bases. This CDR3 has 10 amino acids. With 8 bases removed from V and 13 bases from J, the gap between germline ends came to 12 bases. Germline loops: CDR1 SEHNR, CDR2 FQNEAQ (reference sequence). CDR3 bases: TGTGCCAGCCGACGGACTGAACAGTTCTTC. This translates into CASRRTEQFF.

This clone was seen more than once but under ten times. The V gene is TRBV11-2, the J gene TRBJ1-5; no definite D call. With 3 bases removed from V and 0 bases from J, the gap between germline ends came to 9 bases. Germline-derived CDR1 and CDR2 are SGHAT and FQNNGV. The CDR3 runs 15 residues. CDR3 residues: CASSLRGYSNQPQHF. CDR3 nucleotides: TGTGCCAGCAGCTTGAGAGGATATAGCAATCAGCCCCAGCATTTT.

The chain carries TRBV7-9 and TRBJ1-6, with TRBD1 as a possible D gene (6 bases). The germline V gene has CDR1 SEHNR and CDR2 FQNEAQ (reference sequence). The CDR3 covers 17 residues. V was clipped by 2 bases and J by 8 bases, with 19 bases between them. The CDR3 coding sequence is TGTGCCAGCAGCTTATCCGAGGGGACAAATAAGGATTCACCCCTCCACTTT. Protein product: CASSLSEGTNKDSPLHF.

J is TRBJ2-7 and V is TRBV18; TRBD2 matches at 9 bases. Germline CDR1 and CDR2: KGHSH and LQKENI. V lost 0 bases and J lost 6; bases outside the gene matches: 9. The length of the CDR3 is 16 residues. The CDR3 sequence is CASSPPASGGRGEQYF. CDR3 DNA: TGTGCCAGCTCACCACCGGCCAGCGGGGGGCGGGGCGAGCAGTACTTC.

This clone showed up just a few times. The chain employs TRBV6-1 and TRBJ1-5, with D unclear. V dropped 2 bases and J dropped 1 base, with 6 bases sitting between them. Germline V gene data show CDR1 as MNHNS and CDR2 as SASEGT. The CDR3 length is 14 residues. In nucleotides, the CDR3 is TGTGCCAGCAGTGAAAGTGGGAGCAATCAGCCCCAGCATTTT. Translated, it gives CASSESGSNQPQHF.

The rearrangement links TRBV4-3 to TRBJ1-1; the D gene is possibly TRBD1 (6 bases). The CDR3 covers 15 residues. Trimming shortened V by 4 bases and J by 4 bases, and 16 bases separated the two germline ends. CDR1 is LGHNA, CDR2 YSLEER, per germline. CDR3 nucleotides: TGCGCCAGCAGCCGTTTTAGACAGGACCTCACTGAAGCTTTCTTT. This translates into CASSRFRQDLTEAFF.

This chain's CDR3 is CASSDSSGGALDEQFF. DNA for the CDR3: TGTGCCAGCAGTGACTCTAGCGGGGGGGCCTTAGATGAGCAGTTCTTC. The rearrangement joins TRBV6-4 to TRBJ2-1; 11 bases map to TRBD2. This CDR3 is built from 16 residues. Per germline, CDR1 MRHNA and CDR2 SNTAGT. With 0 bases clipped from V and 8 bases from J, the junction kept 6 bases outside the gene matches.

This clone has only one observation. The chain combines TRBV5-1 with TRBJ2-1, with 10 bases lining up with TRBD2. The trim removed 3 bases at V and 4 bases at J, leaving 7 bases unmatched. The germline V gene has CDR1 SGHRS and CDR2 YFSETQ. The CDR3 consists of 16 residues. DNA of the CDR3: TGCGCCAGCAGCTCCGACCTAGCGGGGGATTACAATGAGCAGTTCTTC. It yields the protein CASSSDLAGDYNEQFF. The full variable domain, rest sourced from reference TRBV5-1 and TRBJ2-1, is KAGVTQTPRYLIKTRGQQVTLSCSPISGHRSVSWYQQTPGQGLQFLFEYFSETQRNKGNFPGRFSGRQFSNSRSEMNVSTLELGDSALYLCASSSDLAGDYNEQFFGPGTRLTVL.

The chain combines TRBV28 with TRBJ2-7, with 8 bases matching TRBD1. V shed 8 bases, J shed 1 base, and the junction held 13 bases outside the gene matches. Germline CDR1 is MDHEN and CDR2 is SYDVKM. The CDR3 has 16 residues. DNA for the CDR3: TGTGCCAGCCCCCCCGGCAGGGGGCGTCCTTCCTACGAGCAGTACTTC. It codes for CASPPGRGRPSYEQYF.

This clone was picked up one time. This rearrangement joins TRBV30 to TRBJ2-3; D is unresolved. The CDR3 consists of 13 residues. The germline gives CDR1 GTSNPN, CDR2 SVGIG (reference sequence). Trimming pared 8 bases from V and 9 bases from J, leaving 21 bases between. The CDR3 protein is CAASTSGTQTQYF. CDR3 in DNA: TGTGCCGCTTCCACCTCAGGTACTCAGACGCAGTATTTT.